The T cell receptor beta chain under discussion was sequenced for a study of T cells in Graves' hyperthyroidism and ophthalmopathy. Findings and caveats of the study: Blood also carried most thyroid clonotypes expanded above 0.001.

Stability of Graves' hyperthyroidism was defined as absent ophthalmopathy progression within 18 months. From roughly 10 ml of fresh peripheral blood, PBMCs were isolated. The V gene's germline CDR1 is MGHRA and CDR2 YSYEKL. The V end lost 3 bases, the J end lost 5 bases, and 22 bases lay between the germline ends. The CDR3 is 17 amino acids. This clonotype occurred once. Its antigen is currently unknown. Using RNA transcripts as the source, TCR beta CDR3 regions were amplified. A set of HTBI primers served as the primers for a first-round RT-PCR of the TCR CDR3. MiXCR, applied by TCRdb to the multiplex PCR reads, yields one record per CDR3 protein. The table shows some 770,000 distinct CDR3 sequences, with about 15% occurring only once.

The chain combines TRBV4-1 with TRBJ2-5; D may match TRBD1 or TRBD2 (5 bases each). Sequencing was carried out using blood. The clonotype was recovered from a man aged 18 to 35 with Graves' hyperthyroidism. CDR3 DNA sequence: TGCGCCAGCAGCCACCCCCCCGGGACGCCTAAGGAGGAGACCCAGTACTTC. Encoded protein: CASSHPPGTPKEETQYF.